Below are 27 T cell receptor beta chains sequenced from a single sample in a study of early T cells in non-severe SARS-CoV-2 infection. In TCRdb, the 5' RACE reads were re-called with MiXCR into one record per CDR3 protein. The profile shows about 80,000 distinct CDR3 sequences, less than 8% of them singletons. Material for sequencing was whole blood. These receptors came from an adult who was a healthcare worker with PCR-confirmed SARS-CoV-2 infection or an uninfected control (not recorded which).

This clonotype came up many times. V usage is TRBV18 and J usage is TRBJ2-5, with D possibly TRBD2 on 6 matching bases. Germline CDR1 reads KGHSH; CDR2 reads LQKENI. This CDR3 is 15 amino acids long. V was shortened by 2 bases and J by 2 bases, with 12 bases between the two germline ends. As DNA, the CDR3 is TGTGCCAGCTCACCATGGCAGGGAGGACAAGAGACCCAGTACTTC. This encodes CASSPWQGGQETQYF.

At least ten counts were recorded for this clonotype. The V and J genes are TRBV5-1 and TRBJ1-1; 7 nucleotides match TRBD1. J gave up 5 bases and V 2 bases, and 6 bases lay outside the gene matches. The germline V gene encodes CDR1 SGHRS and CDR2 YFSETQ. The CDR3 spans 14 residues. The CDR3: CASSLPGQPTEAFF. The CDR3 region has the DNA TGCGCCAGCAGCTTACCGGGACAGCCAACTGAAGCTTTCTTT.

CDR3 bases: TGTGCCACCAAGGGACAGCCGAACACCGGGGAGCTGTTTTTT. Protein sequence: CATKGQPNTGELFF. The V call is TRBV7-2, the J call TRBJ2-2, with TRBD1 identical over 7 bases. Germline values: CDR1 SGHTA, CDR2 FQGNSA. This CDR3 contains 14 residues. V dropped 10 bases and J dropped 0; count of bases not matched to a gene: 5. Full variable domain (rest looked up from reference TRBV7-2 and TRBJ2-2): GAGVSQSPSNKVTEKGKDVELRCDPISGHTALYWYRQSLGQGLEFLIYFQGNSAPDKSGLPSDRFSAERTGGSVSTLTIQRTQQEDSAVYLCATKGQPNTGELFFGEGSRLTVL.

In regard to this clonotype: A junction end diverges from the germline sequence, so it may reflect a read error. The chain joins TRBV29-1 to TRBJ2-3; D unclear. Germline V CDR1 and CDR2: SQVTM, ANQGSEA. The CDR3 runs to 11 residues. CDR3 sequence (DNA): TGCAGCGTTGAAGAGGCAGGCCGTCCCGTTTTT. Protein: CSVEEAGRPVF.

This clonotype was found many times. V is TRBV5-1 and J is TRBJ2-5; the match to TRBD2 covers 13 bases. Trimming removed 3 bases from V and 2 bases from J; junction bases left unmatched: 7. Germline V gives CDR1 SGHRS, CDR2 YFSETQ. This CDR3 spans 17 amino acids. The CDR3: CASSSGTSGNGQETQYF. The CDR3 DNA reads as TGCGCCAGCAGCTCCGGGACTAGCGGGAATGGGCAAGAGACCCAGTACTTC. The full variable domain, in which reference TRBV5-1 and TRBJ2-5 provide the parts outside the CDR3, is KAGVTQTPRYLIKTRGQQVTLSCSPISGHRSVSWYQQTPGQGLQFLFEYFSETQRNKGNFPGRFSGRQFSNSRSEMNVSTLELGDSALYLCASSSGTSGNGQETQYFGPGTRLLVL.

This clonotype was counted ten times or more. The chain carries TRBV29-1 and TRBJ2-4; D gene ambiguous. Germline-derived CDR1 and CDR2 are SQVTM and ANQGSEA. The CDR3 consists of 13 residues. V lost 3 bases and J 0 bases, leaving 6 bases between the germline ends. The CDR3 region has the DNA TGCAGCGTTGAGGGGTTAGCCAAAAACATTCAGTACTTC. Its protein product is CSVEGLAKNIQYF.

The rearrangement uses TRBV28 and TRBJ2-7, with D possibly called TRBD1 or TRBD2 (5 bases each). The germline V gene has CDR1 MDHEN and CDR2 SYDVKM. The CDR3 sequence is 14 residues long. Trimming cost V 10 bases and J 0 bases, with 16 bases left between them. CDR3 DNA: TGTGCCACTTCGCGTCGGGGACCCTCCTACGAGCAGTACTTC. Protein: CATSRRGPSYEQYF.

The J gene is TRBJ2-3, the V gene TRBV7-9; D ambiguous. The CDR3 is 12 residues long. Germline CDR1 SEHNR, CDR2 FQNEAQ (reference sequence). V was pared by 5 bases and J by 2 bases, with 5 bases between. The CDR3 spells CASSALTDTQYF. In nucleotides, the CDR3 is TGTGCCAGCAGCGCACTCACAGATACGCAGTATTTT.

The rearrangement joins TRBV4-3 to TRBJ2-7; 9 nucleotides match TRBD1. Trimming took 2 bases from V and 6 from J; bases not matched to a gene: 8. Per the germline V gene, CDR1 is LGHNA and CDR2 is YSLEER. The CDR3 is 15 amino acids. The CDR3 spells CASSQSGQGVGEQYF. The CDR3 DNA follows: TGCGCCAGCAGCCAATCGGGACAGGGTGTTGGCGAGCAGTACTTC.

This chain joins TRBV11-2 and TRBJ2-5; D remains unclear. The CDR3 length is 15 residues. Trimming left V 0 bases short and J 5 bases short, with 13 bases between. CDR1 is SGHAT, CDR2 FQNNGV, per germline. DNA for the CDR3: TGTGCCAGCAGCTTAGAGCTGAGTCATGCGGAGACCCAGTACTTC. It codes for CASSLELSHAETQYF.

This clonotype occurred a few times. The chain is built from TRBV27 and TRBJ1-1; D gene ambiguous. The CDR3 is 15 residues long. Germline CDR1 reads MNHEY; CDR2 reads SMNVEV (reference sequence). The V gene lost 2 bases and the J gene lost 0 bases, with 10 bases spanning the gap. The CDR3, as DNA: TGTGCCAGCAGTTTAGTTGCAAGATTGAACACTGAAGCTTTCTTT. Protein: CASSLVARLNTEAFF.

The CDR3 loop reads CASRSRTSGSTDTQYF. Written as DNA, the CDR3 is TGTGCCAGCAGATCTAGGACTAGCGGATCCACAGATACGCAGTATTTT. The chain couples TRBV6-5 to TRBJ2-3, with 10 bases aligning to TRBD2. The CDR3 loop spans 16 amino acids. CDR1 and CDR2 (germline): MNHEY, SVGAGI. V lost 6 bases, J lost 2 bases, and 8 bases stayed unmatched.

This clonotype was counted ten times or more. The gene calls are TRBV6-2 or TRBV6-3 and TRBJ1-2, with 7 bases identical to TRBD1. The CDR3 spans 16 residues. Unmatched junction bases numbered 6, after V lost 2 bases and J lost 0 bases. In germline, CDR1 is MNHEY, CDR2 SVGEGT. This chain's CDR3 is CASSYPGQHTNYGYTF. In nucleotides, the CDR3 is TGTGCCAGCAGTTACCCGGGACAGCACACTAACTATGGCTACACCTTC.

This clonotype was counted ten times or more. V and J are TRBV3-1 and TRBJ2-7; 7 bases map to TRBD2. The CDR3 is made up of 15 amino acids. Germline CDR1 reads LGHDT; CDR2 reads YNNKEL (reference sequence). V lost 0 bases, J lost 2 bases, and 4 bases stayed unmatched. CDR3 nucleotides: TGTGCCAGCAGCCAAGAGCGGGGGTCGACCTACGAGCAGTACTTC. This translates into CASSQERGSTYEQYF.

The chain couples TRBV18 to TRBJ2-7; 10 bases are shared with TRBD1. The germline CDR1 and CDR2 sequences are KGHSH and LQKENI. The CDR3 is 14 amino acids. V lost 6 bases and J lost 5; bases outside the gene matches: 7. This CDR3 is CASSAGQGRHEQYF. CDR3 nucleotides: TGTGCCAGCTCCGCGGGACAGGGGAGGCACGAGCAGTACTTC.

This chain uses TRBV12-3 or TRBV12-4 with TRBJ2-3, with D hard to call. The CDR3 has 13 amino acids. V was pared by 5 bases and J by 0 bases, with 6 bases between. The DNA for the CDR3 is TGTGCCAGCAGTACTTTCAGCACAGATACGCAGTATTTT. The encoded protein is CASSTFSTDTQYF.

The sample holds many counts of this clonotype. The chain combines TRBV20-1 with TRBJ2-3; D is unresolved. Deletions cut 6 bases from V and 8 bases from J, with 15 bases between. The length of the CDR3 is 12 residues. The V gene's germline CDR1 is DFQATT and CDR2 SNEGSKA (reference sequence). The CDR3 region is CSAPSSGPTQYF. The CDR3 region has the DNA TGCAGTGCCCCAAGTTCAGGCCCTACGCAGTATTTT.

The rearrangement links TRBV7-9 to TRBJ2-3, with D possibly being TRBD1 (5 bases). The CDR3 consists of 14 residues. V shed 6 bases and J shed 2 bases, with 12 bases lying between them. CDR1 is SEHNR, CDR2 FQNEAQ, per germline (reference sequence). The CDR3 bases are TGTGCCAGCAGGTTGGGGCAGGCCACAGATACGCAGTATTTT. Translating gives CASRLGQATDTQYF.

This clonotype came up a few times. The CDR3 DNA reads TGTGCCAGCAGTGATCCAGCGGGTAGATACAATGAGCAGTTCTTC. Its translation: CASSDPAGRYNEQFF. The chain carries TRBV2 and TRBJ2-1, with a possible D match to TRBD2 (6 bases). The germline CDR1 and CDR2 sequences are SNHLY and FYNNEI. Deletions cut 3 bases from V and 4 bases from J, with 13 bases between. The CDR3 covers 15 residues.

This clonotype was picked up a small number of times. The chain employs TRBV11-3 and TRBJ2-7, with 7 bases aligning to TRBD1. From germline, CDR1 is SGHNT and CDR2 YENEEA. This CDR3 region has 15 residues. V shed 1 base and J 3 bases; nucleotides not matched to a gene: 6. This CDR3 reads CASSLGDSQGYEQYF. Written as DNA, the CDR3 is TGTGCCAGCAGCTTAGGGGACAGCCAAGGCTACGAGCAGTACTTC.

The rearrangement joins TRBV6-5 to TRBJ1-6; no reliable D call. Trimming stripped 3 bases from V and 8 bases from J, with 11 bases between. CDR3 length equals 14 residues. Germline V gene lookup returns CDR1 MNHEY and CDR2 SVGAGI. This CDR3 reads CASSYGRRDSPLHF. The CDR3 bases are TGTGCCAGCAGTTATGGACGGAGGGATTCACCCCTCCACTTT.

This clonotype was observed a few times. The chain uses TRBV14 and TRBJ1-1, with D perhaps TRBD1 (6 bases). This CDR3 has 17 residues. Germline values: CDR1 SGHDN, CDR2 FVKESK. V was cut by 2 bases and J by 0 bases, with 16 bases left in between. The CDR3 DNA reads TGTGCCAGCAGCCAAACCCGTACAGGGAAATTGAACACTGAAGCTTTCTTT. It specifies CASSQTRTGKLNTEAFF.

The CDR3 reads CASRGQGDQPQHF. The CDR3 DNA reads as TGTGCCAGCAGAGGACAGGGAGATCAGCCCCAGCATTTT. The V and J genes are TRBV2 and TRBJ1-5, with TRBD1 matching 8 bases. Unmatched junction bases numbered 3, after V lost 6 bases and J lost 5 bases. The CDR3 covers 13 residues. In germline, CDR1 is SNHLY, CDR2 FYNNEI.

This clonotype was counted ten times or more. This rearrangement joins TRBV29-1 to TRBJ2-1, with D perhaps matching TRBD2 (6 bases). The V and J ends lost 8 bases and 4 bases respectively, with 21 bases between them. Germline V gene data show CDR1 as SQVTM and CDR2 as ANQGSEA. The CDR3 sequence is 15 residues long. The CDR3 DNA reads as TGCAGCTCTTGGGGAGGCGCGGGGCGGTACAATGAGCAGTTCTTC. This codes for CSSWGGAGRYNEQFF.

This clonotype was picked up a small number of times. The chain employs TRBV20-1 and TRBJ2-7; the match to TRBD2 covers 9 bases. CDR3 length: 14 amino acids. Germline values: CDR1 DFQATT, CDR2 SNEGSKA (reference sequence). Trimming cost V 0 bases and J 5 bases; bases outside gene matches: 5. The CDR3 region is CSARDPSGTDEQYF. The CDR3 coding sequence is TGCAGTGCTAGAGATCCTAGCGGGACGGACGAGCAGTACTTC.

The chain carries TRBV7-9 and TRBJ2-7; tentative D call: TRBD1 (6 bases). Deletions cut 8 bases from V and 2 bases from J, with 10 bases between. Germline V gene sequence: CDR1 SEHNR, CDR2 FQNEAQ (reference sequence). The CDR3 has 12 amino acids. As DNA, the CDR3 is TGTGCCAGCGGCCGACAGGCCTACGAGCAGTACTTC. Its protein product is CASGRQAYEQYF.

This clonotype showed up many times. The rearrangement joins TRBV29-1 to TRBJ1-2; 7 bases align to TRBD1. The CDR3 contains 14 residues. V lost 4 bases and J lost 7; bases outside the gene matches: 12. Germline CDR1 and CDR2: SQVTM and ANQGSEA. CDR3 residues: CSVVERQGISGYTF. The CDR3 DNA sequence: TGCAGCGTTGTGGAGAGACAGGGAATAAGTGGCTACACCTTC.